This T cell receptor beta chain is from a study of T-cell reconstitution after alpha-beta-depleted transplantation in children. Preparing the TCRbeta library involved the use of unique molecular identifiers. Each CDR3 protein is one row after TCRdb ran MiXCR on the PCR reads. The sample has roughly 100,000 distinct CDR3 sequences; around 6% are singletons. Germline loops: CDR1 SGHRS, CDR2 YFSETQ. The CDR3 length is 14 residues. V gave up 0 bases and J gave up 5 bases; unmatched junction bases: 5. This clonotype occurred many times. Its specificity is not known. Study conclusions and caveats: For some patients, TCRbeta diversity was high at day 60 because of recipient T cells and thymic progenitors that survived. Expanded clones from the graft, numbering several hundred, reportedly supplied alpha-beta T cells about two months after transplant. The authors attributed T-cell counts and diversity one year after transplant mostly to newly produced T cells.

Source: PBMCs, mostly from graft donor cells, taken 60 days after TCRalphabeta/CD19-depleted stem cell transplant. The rearrangement joins TRBV5-1 to TRBJ2-7; 7 nucleotides match TRBD1. The TCR comes from a female patient aged 2-10 years who had a stem cell transplant for Fanconi anemia, so the T cells may come from the graft donor. Here the CDR3 reads CASSLGQGINEQYF. The CDR3 region has the DNA TGCGCCAGCAGCTTGGGACAGGGTATCAACGAGCAGTACTTC.